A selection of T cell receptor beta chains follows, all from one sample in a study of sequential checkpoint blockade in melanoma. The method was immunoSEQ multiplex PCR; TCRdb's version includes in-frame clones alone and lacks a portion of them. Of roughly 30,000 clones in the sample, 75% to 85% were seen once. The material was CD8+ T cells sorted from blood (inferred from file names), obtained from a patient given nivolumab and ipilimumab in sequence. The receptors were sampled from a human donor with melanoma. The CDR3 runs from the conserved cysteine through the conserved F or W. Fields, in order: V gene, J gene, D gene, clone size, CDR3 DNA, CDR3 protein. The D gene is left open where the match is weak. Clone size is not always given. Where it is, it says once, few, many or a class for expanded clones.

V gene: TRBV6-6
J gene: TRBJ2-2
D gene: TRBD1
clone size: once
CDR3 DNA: TGTGCCAGCAGTTACTCCTTACAGGGGGCCGGGGAGCTGTTTTTT
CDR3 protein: CASSYSLQGAGELFF

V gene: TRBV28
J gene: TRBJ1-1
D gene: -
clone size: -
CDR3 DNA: TGTGCCAGCAGTTTTTCTTTCGACAGTTCCCTTAACACTGAAGCTTTCTTT
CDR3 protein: CASSFSFDSSLNTEAFF

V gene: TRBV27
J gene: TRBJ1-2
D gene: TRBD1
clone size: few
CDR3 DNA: TGTGCCAGCGGAAAAGGGCCGACAGGGGGCGCCCATGGCTACACCTTC
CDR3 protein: CASGKGPTGGAHGYTF

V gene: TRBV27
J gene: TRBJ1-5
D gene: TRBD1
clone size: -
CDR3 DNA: TGTGCCAGCAGTAGGACAGGGGGGGATCAGCCCCAGCATTTT
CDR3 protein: CASSRTGGDQPQHF

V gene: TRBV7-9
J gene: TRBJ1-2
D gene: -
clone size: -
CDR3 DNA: TGTGCCAGCAGCCCGACAGCTAACTATGGCTACACCTTC
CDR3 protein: CASSPTANYGYTF

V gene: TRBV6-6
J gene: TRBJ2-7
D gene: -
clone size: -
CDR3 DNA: TGTGCCAGCAGCCCGCAGACTACCGCCTTTTGGGAGCAGTACTTC
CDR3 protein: CASSPQTTAFWEQYF

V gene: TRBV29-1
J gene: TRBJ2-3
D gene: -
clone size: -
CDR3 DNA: TGCAGCGTTGAAGGTGGCGGGGGCCCCACAGATACGCAGTATTTT
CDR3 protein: CSVEGGGGPTDTQYF

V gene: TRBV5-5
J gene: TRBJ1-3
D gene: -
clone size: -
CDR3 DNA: TGTGCCAGCAGCCTGGAGCGGTATGGAAACACCATATATTTT
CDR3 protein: CASSLERYGNTIYF

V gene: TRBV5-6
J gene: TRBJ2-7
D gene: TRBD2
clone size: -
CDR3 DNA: TGTGCCAGCAGCTTGGCCGGGCTAGCGGGGGGTAGACCCTACGAGCAGTACTTC
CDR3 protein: CASSLAGLAGGRPYEQYF

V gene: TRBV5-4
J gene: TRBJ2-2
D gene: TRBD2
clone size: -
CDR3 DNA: TGTGCCAGCAGCCTAAAGCGGGAAAGAGGTGTCGGGGAGCTGTTTTTT
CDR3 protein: CASSLKRERGVGELFF

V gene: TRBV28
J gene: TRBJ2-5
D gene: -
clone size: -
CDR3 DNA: TGTGCCAGCAGTTTGATCCCCCAGGTCGGGGAGCAGTACTTC
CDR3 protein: CASSLIPQVGEQYF

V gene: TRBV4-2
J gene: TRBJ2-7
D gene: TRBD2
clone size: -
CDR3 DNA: TGTGCCAGCAGCCAATTAAACGGACTAGCTCCCTACGAGCAGTACTTC
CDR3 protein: CASSQLNGLAPYEQYF

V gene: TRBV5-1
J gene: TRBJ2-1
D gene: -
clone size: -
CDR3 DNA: TGCGCCAGCAGCTTGGCGGAGGGCCCTGGGGATGAGCAGTTCTTC
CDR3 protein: CASSLAEGPGDEQFF

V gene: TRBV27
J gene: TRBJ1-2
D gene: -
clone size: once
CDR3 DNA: TGTGCCAGCAGTCCCTCGGGAGGGTATGGCTACACCTTC
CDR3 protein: CASSPSGGYGYTF

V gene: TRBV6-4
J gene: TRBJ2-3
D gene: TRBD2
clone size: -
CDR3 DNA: TGTGCCAGCAGTGATGAAGCGGGAGTGGCAGATACGCAGTATTTT
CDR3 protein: CASSDEAGVADTQYF

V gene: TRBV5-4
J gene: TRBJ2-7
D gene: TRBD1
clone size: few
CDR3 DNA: TGTGCCAGCAGCGGATGGACAGGGGGGATCAACGAGCAGTACTTC
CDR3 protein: CASSGWTGGINEQYF

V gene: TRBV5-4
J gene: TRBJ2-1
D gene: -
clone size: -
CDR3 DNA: TGTGCCAGCAGCTTGGAGGTAGCCGGGGATGAGCAGTTCTTC
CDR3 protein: CASSLEVAGDEQFF

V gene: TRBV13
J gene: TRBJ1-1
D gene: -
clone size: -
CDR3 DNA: TGTGCCAGCAGCTACGGGAGGGTCACTGAAGCTTTCTTT
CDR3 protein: CASSYGRVTEAFF

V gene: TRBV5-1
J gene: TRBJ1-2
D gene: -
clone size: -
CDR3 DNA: TGCGCCAGCAGCGCCGGGACTTTACTCACCTTC
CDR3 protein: CASSAGTLLTF